The rows below give T cell receptor beta chains drawn from one sample of a study of cytotoxic CD8 clonotypes in ibrutinib-treated CLL. Libraries were prepared by immunoSEQ multiplex PCR; TCRdb keeps only in-frame clonotypes and omits some of them. The sample carries 50,000 to 65,000 clones, around three fifths recorded once. Here the sequenced sample was PBMCs, taken after 12 months of ibrutinib treatment. Source of these receptors: a human donor with chronic lymphocytic leukemia. The CDR3 runs from the conserved cysteine through the conserved F or W. The D gene is left open where the match is weak. Part of the rows lack a size; the others show once, few, many or a class for expanded clones.

D,J,length,size,V,CDR3,DNA
TRBD1,TRBJ1-6,16,-,TRBV27,CASRPTGGVYNSPLHF,TGTGCCAGCAGGCCAACAGGGGGCGTATATAATTCACCCCTCCACTTT
TRBD1,TRBJ1-2,15,-,TRBV5-4,CASSLELGQAKFYTF,TGTGCCAGCAGCTTGGAATTGGGACAGGCAAAATTCTACACCTTC
-,TRBJ1-2,15,few,TRBV28,CASTYLDLGAYGYTF,TGTGCCAGCACCTACCTAGATCTCGGTGCCTATGGCTACACCTTC
TRBD2,TRBJ2-1,16,many,TRBV5-1,CASSFPSGGLRNEQFF,TGCGCCAGCAGCTTTCCTAGCGGGGGTCTCCGGAATGAGCAGTTCTTC
TRBD2,TRBJ2-5,14,-,TRBV27,CASSLGTSSGTQYF,TGTGCCAGCAGTTTAGGGACTAGTTCTGGGACCCAGTACTTC
-,TRBJ2-1,11,-,TRBV7-9,CASSFKDEQFF,TGTGCCAGCAGCTTTAAAGATGAGCAGTTCTTC
TRBD1,TRBJ1-2,15,once,TRBV28,CASSPDRGFIYGYTF,TGTGCCAGCAGTCCGGACAGGGGATTCATCTATGGCTACACCTTC
TRBD1,TRBJ2-7,15,few,TRBV18,CASSPGTGLPYEQYF,TGTGCCAGCTCACCCGGGACAGGACTTCCCTACGAGCAGTACTTC
TRBD1,TRBJ1-1,12,few,TRBV6-6,CASSAQGGEAFF,TGTGCCAGCAGTGCACAGGGGGGTGAAGCTTTCTTT
-,TRBJ1-4,14,-,TRBV19,CASNWGSLGEKLFF,TGTGCCAGTAATTGGGGTTCTCTGGGCGAAAAACTGTTTTTT
-,TRBJ2-1,14,-,TRBV5-1,CASSFDGQYNEQFF,TGCGCCAGCAGCTTCGACGGACAATACAATGAGCAGTTCTTC
TRBD1,TRBJ2-7,14,-,TRBV28,CASRSTGLRSEQYF,TGTGCCAGCAGGTCGACAGGGTTAAGATCCGAGCAGTACTTC
-,TRBJ2-1,13,few,TRBV11-2,CASSPTLYNEQFF,TGTGCCAGCAGCCCGACTCTATACAATGAGCAGTTCTTC
-,TRBJ2-3,14,-,TRBV5-4,CASSLGGREDTQYF,TGTGCCAGCAGCTTGGGAGGCAGGGAAGATACGCAGTATTTT
-,TRBJ1-2,12,few,TRBV28,CASSQGPYGYTF,TGTGCCAGCAGTCAGGGCCCCTATGGCTACACCTTC
-,TRBJ1-1,13,few,TRBV27,CASSKGWDTEAFF,TGTGCCAGCAGCAAAGGGTGGGACACTGAAGCTTTCTTT
-,TRBJ1-2,11,-,TRBV6-5,CASSGGYGYTF,TGTGCCAGCAGTGGGGGCTATGGCTACACCTTC
-,TRBJ2-1,15,-,TRBV5-6,CASSSTGTNHNEQFF,TGTGCCAGCAGCTCCACCGGGACCAACCACAATGAGCAGTTCTTC
-,TRBJ1-5,16,-,TRBV4-1,CASSQGWGLGNQPQHF,TGCGCCAGCAGCCAAGGTTGGGGGTTGGGCAATCAGCCCCAGCATTTT
-,TRBJ2-7,14,many,TRBV6-6,CASSYSGATYEQYF,TGTGCCAGCAGTTATTCGGGGGCGACCTACGAGCAGTACTTC
TRBD2,TRBJ2-7,16,few,TRBV7-2,CASSVASGSATYEQYF,TGTGCCAGCAGCGTCGCTAGCGGGTCGGCAACCTACGAGCAGTACTTC
-,TRBJ1-6,17,few,TRBV21-1,CASSKPGRLSYNSPLHF,TGTGCCAGCAGCAAACCGGGGCGACTCTCCTATAATTCACCCCTCCACTTT
-,TRBJ2-7,14,few,TRBV9,CASSVGMTSYEQYF,TGTGCCAGCAGCGTAGGGATGACTAGCTACGAGCAGTACTTC
-,TRBJ2-1,12,-,TRBV27,CASSLGYNEQFF,TGTGCCAGCAGCTTAGGGTACAATGAGCAGTTCTTC
TRBD1,TRBJ2-5,16,-,TRBV7-2,CASTLASQGVIETQYF,TGTGCCAGCACCTTAGCGTCGCAGGGGGTTATAGAGACCCAGTACTTC
-,TRBJ1-2,13,many,TRBV19,CASIGQTNYGYTF,TGTGCCAGTATCGGCCAGACTAACTATGGCTACACCTTC
-,TRBJ1-2,18,-,TRBV21-1,CASSKEGCCGGVVFGYTF,TGTGCCAGCAGCAAAGAGGGGTGTTGCGGGGGAGTGGTATTCGGCTACACCTTC
TRBD2,TRBJ2-7,15,few,TRBV5-1,CASSLGAGGPYEQYF,TGCGCCAGCAGCTTGGGAGCGGGAGGGCCCTACGAGCAGTACTTC
-,TRBJ2-3,13,-,TRBV2,CASSGGISDTQYF,TGTGCCAGCAGTGGCGGGATTTCAGATACGCAGTATTTT
TRBD1,TRBJ1-5,13,-,TRBV4-1,CASSRGQGEPQHF,TGCGCCAGCAGCCGGGGACAGGGTGAGCCCCAGCATTTT
-,TRBJ1-1,15,-,TRBV7-8,CASSLGFGGNTEAFF,TGTGCCAGCAGCTTAGGCTTTGGGGGGAACACTGAAGCTTTCTTT
-,TRBJ1-4,15,few,TRBV6-5,CASSYSGAGGEKLFF,TGTGCCAGCAGTTACTCCGGGGCAGGCGGTGAAAAACTGTTTTTT
-,TRBJ2-5,12,-,TRBV2,CASGRGEETQYF,TGTGCCAGCGGAAGGGGGGAAGAGACCCAGTACTTC
TRBD2,TRBJ2-2,16,-,TRBV19,CASTPTSATNTGELFF,TGTGCCAGCACGCCTACTAGCGCCACGAACACCGGGGAGCTGTTTTTT
-,TRBJ1-2,12,-,TRBV6-6,CATRLEGYGYTF,TGTGCCACAAGATTGGAGGGGTATGGCTACACCTTC
-,TRBJ2-7,16,few,TRBV7-9,CASSTTEAGSSYEQYF,TGTGCCAGCAGCACCACGGAGGCAGGGAGCTCCTACGAGCAGTACTTC
-,TRBJ2-3,14,-,TRBV28,CASSLGRGTDTQYF,TGTGCCAGCAGTTTAGGTAGGGGCACAGATACGCAGTATTTT
TRBD2,TRBJ2-7,12,-,TRBV10-3,CASGLGGYEQYF,TGTGCCTCCGGACTAGGAGGATACGAGCAGTACTTC
TRBD2,TRBJ2-1,17,once,TRBV7-2,CASSLAGTSPTHNEQFF,TGTGCCAGCAGCTTAGCCGGGACTAGCCCCACTCACAATGAGCAGTTCTTC
-,TRBJ2-1,15,-,TRBV10-3,CAISESFGIGDKQFF,TGTGCCATCAGTGAGTCCTTCGGGATCGGGGATAAGCAGTTCTTC
-,TRBJ1-2,12,many,TRBV5-4,CASSISDYGYTF,TGTGCCAGCAGCATCTCAGACTATGGCTACACCTTC
-,TRBJ1-5,14,-,TRBV27,CASSLISGGQPQHF,TGTGCCAGCAGTTTAATCTCCGGAGGGCAGCCCCAGCATTTT
TRBD1,TRBJ1-2,13,few,TRBV6-1,CASSEVRGYGYTF,TGTGCCAGCAGTGAGGTCAGGGGGTATGGCTACACCTTC
-,TRBJ2-3,13,-,TRBV19,CASRRLDTDTQYF,TGTGCCAGTCGGAGGCTAGATACAGATACGCAGTATTTT
-,TRBJ2-5,11,once,TRBV6-5,CASSYSSRHYF,TGTGCCAGCAGTTACTCGTCCAGGCACTACTTC
-,TRBJ1-2,12,few,TRBV2,CASNDRNYGYTF,TGTGCCAGCAATGACAGAAACTATGGCTACACCTTC
-,TRBJ2-1,14,-,TRBV28,CASSLELGANEQFF,TGTGCCAGCAGTTTAGAGCTAGGGGCAAATGAGCAGTTCTTC
-,TRBJ1-2,14,-,TRBV7-2,CASSWWVQGCGYTF,TGTGCCAGCAGCTGGTGGGTTCAGGGGTGTGGCTACACCTTC
-,TRBJ2-5,12,-,TRBV28,CASSPKVETQYF,TGTGCCAGCAGTCCCAAAGTAGAGACCCAGTACTTC
-,TRBJ1-1,13,-,TRBV2,CASRGGMNTEAFF,TGTGCCAGCAGAGGCGGTATGAACACTGAAGCTTTCTTT
-,TRBJ2-2,12,-,TRBV19,CASGRATGELFF,TGTGCCAGTGGGAGAGCCACCGGGGAGCTGTTTTTT
TRBD1,TRBJ2-1,14,many,TRBV6-1,CASNRQGEGNEQFF,TGTGCCAGCAACCGACAGGGGGAGGGCAATGAGCAGTTCTTC
TRBD1,TRBJ2-7,15,few,TRBV6-1,CASSDRVISPYEQYF,TGTGCCAGCTCTGACAGGGTGATCTCCCCCTACGAGCAGTACTTC
-,TRBJ1-4,16,-,TRBV18,CASSPRRVSTNEKLFF,TGTGCCAGCTCACCACGGAGGGTGTCCACTAATGAAAAACTGTTTTTT
TRBD2,TRBJ2-4,16,-,TRBV7-8,CASSLGQTSGGSPKYF,TGTGCCAGCAGCTTAGGTCAGACTAGCGGGGGGTCCCCAAAGTACTTC
-,TRBJ2-5,16,-,TRBV7-8,CASSLLPQLAKIAQYF,TGTGCCAGCAGCTTATTACCTCAACTAGCCAAAATAGCCCAGTACTTC
-,TRBJ2-2,16,many,TRBV14,CASSRGWGHVTGELFF,TGTGCCAGCAGCCGAGGGTGGGGGCATGTCACCGGGGAGCTGTTTTTT
TRBD2,TRBJ2-3,15,once,TRBV10-2,CASSARLAGVYTQYF,TGCGCCAGCAGCGCCCGACTCGCGGGGGTGTATACGCAGTATTTT
TRBD1,TRBJ1-2,15,-,TRBV16,CASSQTQQGNYGYTF,TGTGCCAGCAGCCAAACCCAACAGGGGAACTATGGCTACACCTTC